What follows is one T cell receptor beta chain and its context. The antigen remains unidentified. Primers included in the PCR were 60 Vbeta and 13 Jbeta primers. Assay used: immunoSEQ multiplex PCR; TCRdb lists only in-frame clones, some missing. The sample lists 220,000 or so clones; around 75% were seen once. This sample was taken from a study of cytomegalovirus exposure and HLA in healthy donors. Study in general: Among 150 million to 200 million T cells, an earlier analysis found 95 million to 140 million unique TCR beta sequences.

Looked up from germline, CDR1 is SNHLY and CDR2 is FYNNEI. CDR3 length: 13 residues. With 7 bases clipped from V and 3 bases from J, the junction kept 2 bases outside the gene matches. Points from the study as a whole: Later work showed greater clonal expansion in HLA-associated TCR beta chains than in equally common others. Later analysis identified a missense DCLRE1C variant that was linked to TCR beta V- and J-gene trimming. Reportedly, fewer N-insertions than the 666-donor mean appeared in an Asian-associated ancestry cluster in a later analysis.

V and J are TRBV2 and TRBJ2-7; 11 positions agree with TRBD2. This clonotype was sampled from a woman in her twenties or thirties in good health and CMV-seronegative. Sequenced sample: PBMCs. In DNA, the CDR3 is TGTGCCAGCATAGCGGGGGGGTTCTACGAGCAGTACTTC. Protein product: CASIAGGFYEQYF.